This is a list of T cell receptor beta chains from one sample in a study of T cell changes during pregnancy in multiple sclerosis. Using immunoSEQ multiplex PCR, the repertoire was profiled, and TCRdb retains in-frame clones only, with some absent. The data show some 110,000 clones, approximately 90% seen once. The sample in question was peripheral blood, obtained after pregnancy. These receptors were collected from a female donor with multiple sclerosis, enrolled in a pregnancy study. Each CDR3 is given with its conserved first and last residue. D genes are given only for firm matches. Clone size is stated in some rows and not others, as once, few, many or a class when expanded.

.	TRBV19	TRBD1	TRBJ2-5	TGTGCCAGTAGTGTAGACAGGGAAGAGACCCAGTACTTC	CASSVDREETQYF
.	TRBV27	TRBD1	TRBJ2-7	TGTGCCAGCAGTTTACCCGAGTGGGACAGGGGGTGGGGGGAGTACTTC	CASSLPEWDRGWGEYF
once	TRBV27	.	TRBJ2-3	TGTGCCAGCAGCCACCTTCTTAGCGCCCAGGGGGGCCTAGATACGCAGTATTTT	CASSHLLSAQGGLDTQYF
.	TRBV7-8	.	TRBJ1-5	TGTGCCAGCAGCTTAAATTCGGGGGAACAGCCCCAGCATTTT	CASSLNSGEQPQHF
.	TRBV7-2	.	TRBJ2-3	TGTGCCAGCAGCCCCCCCTGGCGGGCGACCACTAGCACAGATACGCAGTATTTT	CASSPPWRATTSTDTQYF
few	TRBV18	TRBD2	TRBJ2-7	TGTGCCAGCTCACCACCTGCGGGAGGTAACAGCGAGCAGTACTTC	CASSPPAGGNSEQYF
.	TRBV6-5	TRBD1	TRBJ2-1	TGTGCCAGCAGTTACGCCGGGACAGGCAATCTCAATGAGCAGTTCTTC	CASSYAGTGNLNEQFF
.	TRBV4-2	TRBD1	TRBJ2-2	TGTGCCAGCAGCCAAGATTCCCCGGGACAGGGGGCGGCCGGGGAGCTGTTTTTT	CASSQDSPGQGAAGELFF
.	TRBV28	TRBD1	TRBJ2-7	TGTGCCAGCAGTCTACAGGGGGCCCACGAGCAGTACTTC	CASSLQGAHEQYF
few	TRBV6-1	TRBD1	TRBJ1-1	TGTGCCAGCAGTCAAGACAGGGACACTGAAGCTTTCTTT	CASSQDRDTEAFF
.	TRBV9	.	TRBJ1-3	TGTGCCAGCAGCGGTGCCGGGACAAGCTCTGGAAACACCATATATTTT	CASSGAGTSSGNTIYF
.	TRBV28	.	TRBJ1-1	TGTGCCAGCAGTTCTGGAGGGATGAACACTGAAGCTTTCTTT	CASSSGGMNTEAFF
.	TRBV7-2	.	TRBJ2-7	TGTGCCAGCAGCTTGGGGGCGGCATCCTACGAGCAGTACTTC	CASSLGAASYEQYF
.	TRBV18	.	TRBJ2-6	TGTGCCAGCTCACCAATCCAGGGGGCTAGCGGAGGCTCTGGGGCCAACGTCCTGACTTTC	CASSPIQGASGGSGANVLTF
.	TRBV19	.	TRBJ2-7	TGTGCCAGTAGTGTCGCCAGTACCTACGAGCAGTACTTC	CASSVASTYEQYF
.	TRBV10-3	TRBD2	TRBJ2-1	TGTGCCACGGGTCGGGGGGGCAATGAGCAGTTCTTC	CATGRGGNEQFF
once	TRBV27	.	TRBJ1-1	TGTGCCAGCAGTGGGACTCCGGGGGACACTGAAGCTTTCTTT	CASSGTPGDTEAFF
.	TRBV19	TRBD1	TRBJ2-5	TGTGCCAGTAGCACGGCCAGGGGGCAGGAGACCCAGTACTTC	CASSTARGQETQYF
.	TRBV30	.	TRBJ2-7	TGTGCCTGGAGTGGGACCCGGGAAAGGCTGCCGGTGTACGAGCAGTACTTC	CAWSGTRERLPVYEQYF
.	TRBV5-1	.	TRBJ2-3	TGCGCCAGCAGCTTGACCCCGACAGCTTTCACAGATACGCAGTATTTT	CASSLTPTAFTDTQYF